The 26 T cell receptor beta chains presented below share a single source sample, sequenced in a study of technical replicates of blood from a few donors. Libraries were prepared by immunoSEQ multiplex PCR; TCRdb keeps only in-frame clonotypes and omits some of them. The sample carries roughly 87,000 clones, roughly nine tenths recorded once. Sequencing was performed on T cells isolated from PBMCs. The source of these receptors is a human donor in good health.

V usage is TRBV6-5 and J usage is TRBJ2-7; perhaps TRBD1 as D (6 bases). Trimming shortened V by 6 bases and J by 7 bases, and 19 bases separated the two germline ends. The CDR3 is made up of 14 amino acids. Germline V gene lookup returns CDR1 MNHEY and CDR2 SVGAGI. The CDR3 sequence: CASSPDRFFLEQYF. The CDR3, as DNA: TGTGCCAGCAGCCCCGACAGGTTTTTTTTGGAGCAGTACTTC.

This clone appeared once. The chain couples TRBV28 to TRBJ1-5; 8 bases align to TRBD1. This CDR3 spans 13 amino acids. Trimming at V came to 5 bases and at J to 7 bases, leaving 4 bases not matched to a gene. The germline V gene has CDR1 MDHEN and CDR2 SYDVKM. Here the CDR3 reads CASSQTGVQPQHF. Here the CDR3 DNA reads TGTGCCAGCAGTCAGACAGGGGTACAGCCCCAGCATTTT.

This clone was counted once. The genes are TRBV27 and TRBJ1-5, with 7 bases aligning to TRBD1. CDR3 length: 14 residues. The J segment lost 3 bases and the V segment lost 3 bases, leaving 2 bases of the junction unmatched. Germline V gives CDR1 MNHEY, CDR2 SMNVEV (reference sequence). CDR3 residues: CASSLGQINQPQHF. The CDR3 DNA is TGTGCCAGCAGTTTGGGACAGATCAATCAGCCCCAGCATTTT.

This chain joins TRBV6-4 and TRBJ2-3; 7 bases line up with TRBD1. Germline assignment: CDR1 MRHNA and CDR2 SNTAGT. The length of the CDR3 is 13 residues. V shed 2 bases, J shed 5 bases, and the junction held 1 base outside the gene matches. CDR3 in DNA: TGTGCCAGCAGTGACCACAGGGGAGATACGCAGTATTTT. It codes for CASSDHRGDTQYF.

For this clone: One end of the junction varies from germline; a read error may be responsible. The chain links TRBV6-1 to TRBJ2-7; 7 bases map to TRBD2. The CDR3 is 13 amino acids. Looked up from germline, CDR1 is MNHNS and CDR2 is SASEGT. The CDR3 DNA sequence: TGTGCCAGCAGGGGGACTAATCCGCATTTTATGGACTTC. Encoded protein: CASRGTNPHFMDF.

The chain has TRBV18 and TRBJ1-2; a weak D match, TRBD1 (5 bases). Trimming took 3 bases from V and 4 from J, leaving 9 bases between them. Germline V gives CDR1 KGHSH, CDR2 LQKENI. This CDR3 is built from 13 residues. The CDR3 reads CASSPGPIYGYTF. Written as DNA, the CDR3 is TGTGCCAGCTCACCGGGGCCGATCTATGGCTACACCTTC.

This chain joins TRBV11-2 and TRBJ1-4; D might be TRBD1 (6 bases). The CDR3 has 14 amino acids. Germline V gene sequence: CDR1 SGHAT, CDR2 FQNNGV. V lost 6 bases, J lost 5 bases, and 13 bases lay in between. The CDR3 spells CASRKGGENEKLFF. For the CDR3, the DNA is TGTGCCAGCAGGAAAGGGGGGGAAAATGAAAAACTGTTTTTT.

The chain carries TRBV10-3 and TRBJ1-2; TRBD1 aligns across 9 bases. CDR1 and CDR2 (germline): ENHRY, SYGVKD. The CDR3 runs 13 residues. V trimming: 2 bases; J trimming: 6 bases; junction bases outside the gene matches: 1. CDR3 coding DNA: TGTGCCATCAGTGAGACAGGGGGCGATGGCTACACCTTC. Translated, it gives CAISETGGDGYTF.

The rearrangement links TRBV27 to TRBJ2-7, with 9 bases matching TRBD2. The CDR3 sequence is 15 residues long. The V gene's germline CDR1 is MNHEY and CDR2 SMNVEV (reference sequence). V shed 8 bases, J shed 2 bases, and the junction held 10 bases outside the gene matches. The chain's CDR3 is CASRSGLAGTYEQYF. In DNA, the CDR3 is TGTGCCAGCCGTTCTGGGCTAGCGGGAACCTACGAGCAGTACTTC.

The chain has TRBV9 and TRBJ2-7; the match to TRBD1 covers 12 bases. Germline V CDR1 and CDR2: SGDLS, YYNGEE. V was pared by 5 bases and J by 2 bases, with 5 bases of the junction left unmatched. The CDR3 has 15 amino acids. Here the CDR3 DNA reads TGTGCCAGCAGAGTCCGGGACAGGGGGCCCTACGAGCAGTACTTC. Its translation is CASRVRDRGPYEQYF.

J is TRBJ1-2 and V is TRBV27, with 7 positions matching TRBD1. The CDR3 sequence is 13 residues long. The V segment lost 6 bases and the J segment 8 bases; nucleotides outside the gene matches: 9. CDR1 MNHEY and CDR2 SMNVEV come from the germline V gene (reference sequence). The CDR3 region has the DNA TGTGCCAGCAGCCCGGGACAGAGTAGGGGCTACACCTTC. This sequence encodes CASSPGQSRGYTF.

The rearrangement joins TRBV15 to TRBJ2-7; TRBD2 matches at 12 bases. CDR3 length: 15 amino acids. With V trimmed by 3 bases and J by 4 bases, 4 bases remained unmatched. The germline V gene encodes CDR1 LNHNV and CDR2 YYDKDF (reference sequence). CDR3 nucleotides: TGTGCCACCAGCAGCCTAGCGGGAGGGCGGTACGAGCAGTACTTC. Encoded protein: CATSSLAGGRYEQYF.

The V call is TRBV11-3, the J call TRBJ2-1, with D maybe TRBD2 (5 bases). Germline lookup yields CDR1 SGHNT and CDR2 YENEEA. The CDR3 covers 14 residues. Trimming took off 1 base at V and 5 bases at J, with 9 bases between the two ends. The CDR3 spells CASSLVVGNNEQFF. DNA for the CDR3: TGTGCCAGCAGCTTAGTTGTCGGGAACAATGAGCAGTTCTTC.

The chain uses TRBV2 and TRBJ2-1, with 11 positions matching TRBD2. Germline V gene lookup returns CDR1 SNHLY and CDR2 FYNNEI. CDR3 length: 17 residues. With V trimmed by 6 bases and J by 4 bases, 11 bases remained unmatched. The CDR3 DNA is TGTGCCAGCAGACCTCACTTGGGACTAGCGGATTACAATGAGCAGTTCTTC. Translating it yields CASRPHLGLADYNEQFF.

The chain links TRBV9 to TRBJ1-2; 7 bases fit TRBD1. Germline V gene sequence: CDR1 SGDLS, CDR2 YYNGEE. The CDR3 runs 15 residues. Germline trimming cut 3 bases from V and 2 bases from J; bases unmatched to any gene: 7. CDR3: CASSGRTGTNYGYTF. The CDR3 bases are TGTGCCAGCAGCGGCCGGACAGGAACCAACTATGGCTACACCTTC.

The J gene is TRBJ1-1, the V gene TRBV27; D remains unclear. The germline CDR1 and CDR2 sequences are MNHEY and SMNVEV (reference sequence). The CDR3 covers 16 residues. V was clipped by 0 bases and J by 1 base, with 12 bases between them. The CDR3 DNA reads as TGTGCCAGCAGTTTATCGTTACGAGAACGGAACACTGAAGCTTTCTTT. As protein: CASSLSLRERNTEAFF.

The chain links TRBV19 to TRBJ1-4, with a tentative D call TRBD1 (6 bases). Germline values: CDR1 LNHDA, CDR2 SQIVND (reference sequence). There are 13 residues in the CDR3. V was trimmed by 4 bases and J by 6 bases, leaving 9 bases between them. The CDR3 sequence is CASSRQADEKLFF. The CDR3 DNA is TGTGCCAGTAGTAGACAGGCCGATGAAAAACTGTTTTTT.

This clone was recorded once. The chain has TRBV7-8 and TRBJ2-5; tentative D call: TRBD2 (6 bases). This CDR3 contains 16 residues. Germline CDR1 and CDR2: SGHVS and FQNEAQ. V was trimmed by 5 bases and J by 4 bases, leaving 20 bases between them. In DNA, the CDR3 is TGTGCCAGCAGCCAAAACCGGGACTCCAGGCGAGAGACCCAGTACTTC. Translation: CASSQNRDSRRETQYF.

The rearrangement links TRBV27 to TRBJ1-1; 11 positions agree with TRBD1. The CDR3 spans 16 residues. The J segment lost 4 bases and the V segment lost 2 bases, leaving 6 bases of the junction unmatched. CDR1 and CDR2 (germline): MNHEY, SMNVEV (reference sequence). In DNA, the CDR3 is TGTGCCAGCAGTTTAGGACAGGGGGCCCTGGGCACTGAAGCTTTCTTT. Translation: CASSLGQGALGTEAFF.

This clone was recorded only once. In nucleotides, the CDR3 is TGTGCCAGCAGCTTCCGGGCGGGAAACATTCAGTACTTC. It encodes CASSFRAGNIQYF. V is TRBV7-9 and J is TRBJ2-4; D possibly corresponds to TRBD2 (5 bases). Trimming pared 3 bases from V and 6 bases from J, leaving 9 bases between. CDR3 length: 13 amino acids. The germline V gene has CDR1 SEHNR and CDR2 FQNEAQ (reference sequence).

J is TRBJ1-4 and V is TRBV7-2; TRBD1 might be the D (5 bases). Germline-derived CDR1 and CDR2 are SGHTA and FQGNSA. The germline V and J ends were trimmed by 1 base and 3 bases, with 6 bases remaining between them. CDR3 length: 14 amino acids. CDR3: CASSLGDSNEKLFF. DNA for the CDR3: TGTGCCAGCAGCTTAGGGGACTCTAATGAAAAACTGTTTTTT.

This chain links TRBV27 with TRBJ2-2; weak D call: TRBD1 (6 bases). Trimming took off 4 bases at V and 4 bases at J, with 7 bases between the two ends. The CDR3 covers 13 residues. Germline CDR1 and CDR2: MNHEY and SMNVEV (reference sequence). CDR3 nucleotides: TGTGCCAGCAGTTACAGGGCCACCGGGGAGCTGTTTTTT. Its protein product is CASSYRATGELFF.

The rearrangement links TRBV28 to TRBJ1-4; the D is unclear. CDR3 size: 13 residues. Germline V CDR1 and CDR2: MDHEN, SYDVKM. V lost 8 bases, J lost 8 bases, and 15 bases lay in between. As DNA, the CDR3 is TGTGCCAGCCACAAGGCGCCGGGAGAAAAACTGTTTTTT. It is translated as CASHKAPGEKLFF.

This clone was seen a few times. This chain joins TRBV7-2 and TRBJ2-1, with 7 bases fitting TRBD1. Germline CDR1 SGHTA, CDR2 FQGNSA. This CDR3 contains 16 residues. V lost 3 bases to trimming and J lost 7 bases; unmatched junction nucleotides: 12. CDR3 region: CASSLIWIQQGNEQFF. The DNA of the CDR3 is TGTGCCAGCAGCTTGATTTGGATACAACAGGGGAATGAGCAGTTCTTC.

This sequence joins TRBV27 and TRBJ2-1; weak D call: TRBD2 (6 bases). This CDR3 is built from 16 residues. Germline CDR1 is MNHEY and CDR2 is SMNVEV (reference sequence). V was cut by 8 bases and J by 1 base, with 18 bases left in between. CDR3 nucleotide sequence: TGTGCCAGCTCTTTTTTAGCGGAATTTTCCTACAATGAGCAGTTCTTC. Translated, it gives CASSFLAEFSYNEQFF.

This chain joins TRBV7-2 and TRBJ2-1; TRBD2 agrees at 12 bases. The CDR3 has 17 residues. Germline trimming cut 5 bases from V and 8 bases from J; bases unmatched to any gene: 13. Germline CDR1 and CDR2: SGHTA and FQGNSA. The CDR3 sequence is CASSTTSGRPPWDEQFF. Written as DNA, the CDR3 is TGTGCCAGCAGCACCACTAGCGGGAGGCCTCCGTGGGATGAGCAGTTCTTC.